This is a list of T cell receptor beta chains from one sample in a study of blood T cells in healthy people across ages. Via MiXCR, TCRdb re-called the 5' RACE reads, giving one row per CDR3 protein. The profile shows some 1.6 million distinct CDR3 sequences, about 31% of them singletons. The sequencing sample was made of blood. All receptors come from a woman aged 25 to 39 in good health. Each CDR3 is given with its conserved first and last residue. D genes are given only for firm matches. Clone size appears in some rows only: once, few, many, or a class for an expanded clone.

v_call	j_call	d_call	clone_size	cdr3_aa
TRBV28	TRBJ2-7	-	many	CASSRPGLGYEQYF
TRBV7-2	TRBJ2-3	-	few	CASSPGWPLTDTQYF
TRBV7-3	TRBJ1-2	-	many	CASSFSPAVQATGRGYTF
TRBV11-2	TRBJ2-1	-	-	CASSLEPSYNEQFF
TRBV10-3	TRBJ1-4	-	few	CAISESNRNNEKLFF
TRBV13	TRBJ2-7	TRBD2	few	CASSSTSGRTHEQYF
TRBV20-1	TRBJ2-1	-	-	CSARASGRDDNEQFF
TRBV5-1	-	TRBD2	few	CASSLGAGTNEQYF
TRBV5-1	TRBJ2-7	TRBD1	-	CASSPTGFDYEQYF
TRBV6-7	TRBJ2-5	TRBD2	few	CASRFRGGPQETQYF